This entry lists 13 T cell receptor beta chains sequenced from one sample in a study of OX40 agonist ivuxolimab in advanced cancers. Here immunoSEQ multiplex PCR was the method, and the copy in TCRdb shows in-frame clones only, minus some. The repertoire holds approximately 64,000 clones, with 75% to 85% as singletons. Sequenced here: CD4+ or CD8+ T cells sorted from blood, sampled in a trial of the OX40 agonist ivuxolimab. These receptors were taken from an adult with an advanced solid tumor such as melanoma, head and neck, liver or kidney cancer.

The chain has TRBV7-9 and TRBJ2-7; 10 nucleotides line up with TRBD1. Trimming cost V 5 bases and J 2 bases; bases outside gene matches: 6. The CDR3 spans 15 residues. Germline V gene sequence: CDR1 SEHNR, CDR2 FQNEAQ (reference sequence). CDR3 bases: TGTGCCAGCAGCCAGGACAGGGGGGAGGCCTACGAGCAGTACTTC. Its translation: CASSQDRGEAYEQYF.

This clone was seen a single time. The chain links TRBV6-1 to TRBJ2-3, with D possibly matching TRBD1 (5 bases). Germline V gene lookup returns CDR1 MNHNS and CDR2 SASEGT. The CDR3 totals 16 residues. Trimming took off 3 bases at V and 2 bases at J, with 15 bases between the two ends. As DNA, the CDR3 is TGTGCCAGCAGTGATGGAAAAAGGGGATTCACAGATACGCAGTATTTT. This encodes CASSDGKRGFTDTQYF.

The chain employs TRBV11-2 and TRBJ2-6; TRBD1 aligns across 7 bases. The CDR3 spans 19 residues. J was trimmed by 2 bases and V by 3 bases; bases with no gene match: 13. Germline V gives CDR1 SGHAT, CDR2 FQNNGV. The chain's CDR3 is CASSLFPGTANPGANVLTF. The CDR3, as DNA: TGTGCCAGCAGCTTGTTTCCCGGGACAGCCAATCCTGGGGCCAACGTCCTGACTTTC.

This rearrangement joins TRBV18 to TRBJ1-5; D unresolved. Between the trimmed V and J ends, which lost 4 bases and 5 bases, there was a span of 15 bases. Germline lookup yields CDR1 KGHSH and CDR2 LQKENI. The length of the CDR3 is 15 residues. This CDR3 is CASSLERGGYQPQHF. CDR3 DNA: TGTGCCAGCTCACTAGAGCGGGGAGGGTATCAGCCCCAGCATTTT.

The V call is TRBV9, the J call TRBJ2-3, with TRBD2 matching 7 bases. There are 15 residues in the CDR3. Germline trimming cut 3 bases from V and 2 bases from J; bases unmatched to any gene: 6. Per the germline V gene, CDR1 is SGDLS and CDR2 is YYNGEE. CDR3 DNA: TGTGCCAGCAGCGAGAGCGGGACGTACACAGATACGCAGTATTTT. Amino acid sequence: CASSESGTYTDTQYF.

Only a few counts were recorded for this clone. The chain joins TRBV6-5 to TRBJ1-2; the match to TRBD1 covers 7 bases. The CDR3 runs to 15 residues. CDR1 and CDR2 (germline): MNHEY, SVGAGI. V was pared by 5 bases and J by 4 bases, with 10 bases of the junction left unmatched. CDR3 sequence reads: CASSQGVGFSYGYTF. The CDR3 DNA reads TGTGCCAGCAGTCAGGGGGTTGGATTTAGCTATGGCTACACCTTC.

The rearrangement uses TRBV7-9 and TRBJ1-1; unclear D gene. Germline V gene lookup returns CDR1 SEHNR and CDR2 FQNEAQ (reference sequence). The CDR3 loop spans 14 amino acids. Trimming took off 6 bases at V and 0 bases at J, with 11 bases between the two ends. The CDR3 bases are TGTGCCAGCAGGTTGGGCACCATGAACACTGAAGCTTTCTTT. Amino acids: CASRLGTMNTEAFF.

V gene TRBV5-6 combines with J gene TRBJ2-7; D unresolved. There are 13 residues in the CDR3. V was shortened by 0 bases and J by 3 bases, with 7 bases between the two germline ends. CDR1 is SGHDT, CDR2 YYEEEE, per germline. The CDR3 DNA follows: TGTGCCAGCAGCTTGGTGGTGGGCTACGAGCAGTACTTC. Protein product: CASSLVVGYEQYF. Complete variable domain (other parts from reference TRBV5-6 and TRBJ2-7): DAGVTQSPTHLIKTRGQQVTLRCSPKSGHDTVSWYQQALGQGPQFIFQYYEEEERQRGNFPDRFSGHQFPNYSSELNVNALLLGDSALYLCASSLVVGYEQYFGPGTRLTVT.

J is TRBJ2-3 and V is TRBV19; tentatively, D is TRBD2 (5 bases). The CDR3 loop spans 15 amino acids. Germline values: CDR1 LNHDA, CDR2 SQIVND (reference sequence). V lost 3 bases, J lost 2 bases, and 12 bases lay in between. CDR3 nucleotides: TGTGCCAGTAGTATCGGACTGGGAACCACAGATACGCAGTATTTT. Translation: CASSIGLGTTDTQYF.

The chain has TRBV5-1 and TRBJ2-5, with 8 bases that match TRBD1. Near its end, the DNA agrees better with TRBJ2-7, so the J call may be wrong. Germline V lookup: CDR1 SGHRS, CDR2 YFSETQ. This CDR3 has 15 residues. CDR3 nucleotides: TGCGCCAGCAGCTTGGTCCAGGGGGCCTCCTACGAGCAGTACTTC. Protein product: CASSLVQGASYEQYF.

The sample holds one count of this clone. J is TRBJ2-2 and V is TRBV19; D is possibly TRBD2 (6 bases). Trimming pared 0 bases from V and 4 bases from J, leaving 9 bases between. Germline V gives CDR1 LNHDA, CDR2 SQIVND (reference sequence). There are 15 residues in the CDR3. This chain's CDR3 is CASSIDGRPTGELFF. CDR3 coding DNA: TGTGCCAGTAGTATAGACGGGAGACCCACCGGGGAGCTGTTTTTT.

The V and J genes are TRBV11-3 and TRBJ1-2; D not certain. CDR3 length: 14 residues. Germline lookup yields CDR1 SGHNT and CDR2 YENEEA. V gave up 1 base and J gave up 2 bases, with 8 bases separating them. The CDR3 sequence is CASSLGQQNYGYTF. As DNA, the CDR3 is TGTGCCAGCAGCTTAGGCCAACAGAACTATGGCTACACCTTC. Using reference TRBV11-3 and TRBJ1-2 for the parts outside the CDR3, the full variable domain is EAGVVQSPRYKIIEKKQPVAFWCNPISGHNTLYWYLQNLGQGPELLIRYENEEAVDDSQLPKDRFSAERLKGVDSTLKIQPAELGDSAVYLCASSLGQQNYGYTFGSGTRLTVV.

This clone has more than one count but fewer than ten. The chain is built from TRBV7-9 and TRBJ1-2; 7 bases line up with TRBD1. CDR1 and CDR2 from the germline V gene are SEHNR and FQNEAQ (reference sequence). V shed 5 bases and J 2 bases; nucleotides not matched to a gene: 5. The length of the CDR3 is 14 residues. DNA for the CDR3: TGTGCCAGCAGCATCGGGACAGTAAACTATGGCTACACCTTC. Translated: CASSIGTVNYGYTF.